Below are 18 T cell receptor beta chains sequenced from a single sample in a study of control samples from healthy donors and cancer patients. TCRdb's table, derived via immunoSEQ multiplex PCR, lists solely in-frame clones and lacks some. The profile shows 40,000 to 60,000 clones, 87% of them singletons. The material sequenced was PBMCs. The receptors derive from a man aged 60-69 years with head and neck cancer.

The chain couples TRBV5-1 to TRBJ1-5, with a weak D call TRBD1 (5 bases). Looked up from germline, CDR1 is SGHRS and CDR2 is YFSETQ. Trimming cost V 5 bases and J 0 bases, with 6 bases left between them. The CDR3 is 13 amino acids. CDR3 nucleotides: TGCGCCAGCAGACAGGATAGCAATCAGCCCCAGCATTTT. This encodes CASRQDSNQPQHF.

V gene TRBV3-1 (or the pseudogene TRBV3-2) combines with J gene TRBJ2-5; 12 bases agree with TRBD1. Germline values: CDR1 LGHDT, CDR2 YNNKEL (reference sequence). The CDR3 loop spans 17 amino acids. With 5 bases clipped from V and 2 bases from J, the junction kept 9 bases outside the gene matches. The CDR3 DNA follows: TGTGCCAGCAGCGTCGGGACAGGGGGCAATACTCAAGAGACCCAGTACTTC. Protein sequence: CASSVGTGGNTQETQYF.

J is TRBJ2-7 and V is TRBV19, with D perhaps TRBD1 (5 bases). The CDR3 is 13 residues long. V was shortened by 7 bases and J by 1 base, with 11 bases between the two germline ends. CDR1 and CDR2 (germline): LNHDA, SQIVND (reference sequence). CDR3: CASKSQGSYEQYF. CDR3 sequence (DNA): TGTGCCAGTAAGTCGCAGGGTTCCTACGAGCAGTACTTC.

The chain employs TRBV11-3 and TRBJ2-5; D may be TRBD2 (5 bases). Trimming removed 5 bases from V and 4 bases from J, with 14 bases in between. The CDR3 is 14 residues long. Germline V gene lookup returns CDR1 SGHNT and CDR2 YENEEA. This CDR3 is CASSRDGERETQYF. CDR3 in DNA: TGTGCCAGCAGCCGTGACGGGGAACGAGAGACCCAGTACTTC.

This sequence joins TRBV4-3 and TRBJ2-2, with 7 bases aligning to TRBD1. CDR3 length: 15 residues. Trimming removed 0 bases from V and 7 bases from J; junction bases left unmatched: 5. In germline, CDR1 is LGHNA, CDR2 YSLEER. For the CDR3, the DNA is TGCGCCAGCAGCCAAGATAAACAGGGGTACGGGGAGCTGTTTTTT. Protein sequence: CASSQDKQGYGELFF.

This clone was observed once. The J gene is TRBJ2-7, the V gene TRBV18; 11 nucleotides agree with TRBD2. The length of the CDR3 is 14 residues. Trimming took 3 bases from V and 12 from J; bases not matched to a gene: 10. Germline CDR1 KGHSH, CDR2 LQKENI. CDR3 coding DNA: TGTGCCAGCTCACCCGTCGGACTAGCGGGCGAGTCGTACTTC. It codes for CASSPVGLAGESYF.

V usage is TRBV7-2 and J usage is TRBJ1-5, with unresolved D. Germline V gene lookup returns CDR1 SGHTA and CDR2 FQGNSA. There are 15 residues in the CDR3. The V and J ends lost 1 base and 0 bases respectively, with 7 bases between them. Here the CDR3 reads CASSLVTNSNQPQHF. The CDR3 bases are TGTGCCAGCAGCTTAGTAACAAATAGCAATCAGCCCCAGCATTTT.

This clone appeared a single time. CDR3 sequence (DNA): TGTGCCAGCAGCGTAGACTTGTCCTACGAGCAGTACTTC. As protein: CASSVDLSYEQYF. V and J are TRBV9 and TRBJ2-7; no reliable D call. There are 13 residues in the CDR3. Trimming took off 0 bases at V and 1 base at J, with 5 bases between the two ends. The germline V gene has CDR1 SGDLS and CDR2 YYNGEE.

This sequence joins TRBV5-4 and TRBJ2-2; D might be TRBD1 (6 bases). The germline CDR1 and CDR2 sequences are SGHNT and YYREEE (reference sequence). Trimming pared 3 bases from V and 5 bases from J, leaving 11 bases between. This CDR3 has 14 residues. CDR3 sequence: CASSSRQVTGELFF. CDR3 nucleotides: TGTGCCAGCAGCTCAAGACAGGTTACCGGGGAGCTGTTTTTT.

The chain is built from TRBV6-2 or TRBV6-3 and TRBJ1-1, with D perhaps TRBD1 (6 bases). V lost 6 bases, J lost 6 bases, and 14 bases lay in between. The length of the CDR3 is 13 residues. Per germline, CDR1 MNHEY and CDR2 SVGEGT. CDR3 amino acids: CASSLAGAAEAFF. CDR3 nucleotides: TGTGCCAGCAGCCTCGCGGGGGCGGCTGAAGCTTTCTTT.

The gene calls are TRBV30 and TRBJ2-1; D is uncertain. This CDR3 spans 11 amino acids. Trimming removed 0 bases from V and 7 bases from J, with 4 bases in between. Germline V gene lookup returns CDR1 GTSNPN and CDR2 SVGIG (reference sequence). CDR3 residues: CAWSVLNEQFF. The CDR3 DNA reads as TGTGCCTGGAGTGTACTTAATGAGCAGTTCTTC.

This chain links TRBV2 with TRBJ1-5; 7 bases are shared with TRBD1. The CDR3 runs to 14 residues. Germline lookup yields CDR1 SNHLY and CDR2 FYNNEI. V dropped 5 bases and J dropped 7; count of bases not matched to a gene: 8. As DNA, the CDR3 is TGTGCCAGCAGTCGGACAGGACCTCGGCAGCCCCAGCATTTT. Translation gives CASSRTGPRQPQHF.

This rearrangement joins TRBV6-5 to TRBJ1-1; D might be TRBD1 (6 bases). Germline V gene sequence: CDR1 MNHEY, CDR2 SVGAGI. Trimming took off 0 bases at V and 6 bases at J, with 14 bases between the two ends. The CDR3 extends over 15 amino acids. The DNA of the CDR3 is TGTGCCAGCAGTTACTCTGGGGGCTCAACACCTGAAGCTTTCTTT. This gives the protein CASSYSGGSTPEAFF.

V and J are TRBV7-2 and TRBJ2-7; no clear D. V was shortened by 3 bases and J by 2 bases, with 8 bases between the two germline ends. Germline lookup yields CDR1 SGHTA and CDR2 FQGNSA. The CDR3 sequence is 13 residues long. CDR3 nucleotide sequence: TGTGCCAGCAGCTTTGGGGTGGCCTACGAGCAGTACTTC. This encodes CASSFGVAYEQYF.

The chain joins TRBV7-2 to TRBJ1-1; D unresolved. V dropped 3 bases and J dropped 1 base, with 9 bases sitting between them. The CDR3 is made up of 14 amino acids. Looked up from germline, CDR1 is SGHTA and CDR2 is FQGNSA. CDR3 nucleotide sequence: TGTGCCAGCAGCTTTTTAATGTCGAACACTGAAGCTTTCTTT. Protein sequence: CASSFLMSNTEAFF.

This sequence joins TRBV6-6 and TRBJ1-1; the match to TRBD1 covers 10 bases. This CDR3 spans 14 amino acids. J was trimmed by 5 bases and V by 6 bases; bases with no gene match: 6. Germline CDR1 reads MNHNY; CDR2 reads SVGAGI (reference sequence). CDR3 coding DNA: TGTGCCAGCAGATCACCGGGACAGGGGACTGAAGCTTTCTTT. This sequence encodes CASRSPGQGTEAFF.

This chain joins TRBV4-3 and TRBJ2-7, with 8 bases fitting TRBD2. This CDR3 has 18 amino acids. V gave up 1 base and J gave up 1 base; unmatched junction bases: 12. Germline values: CDR1 LGHNA, CDR2 YSLEER. CDR3 DNA: TGCGCCAGCAGCCAAGGACCTTTGTCGGGAGGGCCGTCCTACGAGCAGTACTTC. Encoded protein: CASSQGPLSGGPSYEQYF.

CDR3 DNA: TGTGCCAGCAGTGAAACGGGGGTGAACACCGGGGAGCTGTTTTTT. Protein sequence: CASSETGVNTGELFF. This rearrangement joins TRBV2 to TRBJ2-2; TRBD2 is a possible D gene (6 bases). Trimming removed 2 bases from V and 1 base from J, with 8 bases in between. Germline V gives CDR1 SNHLY, CDR2 FYNNEI. This CDR3 has 15 residues.